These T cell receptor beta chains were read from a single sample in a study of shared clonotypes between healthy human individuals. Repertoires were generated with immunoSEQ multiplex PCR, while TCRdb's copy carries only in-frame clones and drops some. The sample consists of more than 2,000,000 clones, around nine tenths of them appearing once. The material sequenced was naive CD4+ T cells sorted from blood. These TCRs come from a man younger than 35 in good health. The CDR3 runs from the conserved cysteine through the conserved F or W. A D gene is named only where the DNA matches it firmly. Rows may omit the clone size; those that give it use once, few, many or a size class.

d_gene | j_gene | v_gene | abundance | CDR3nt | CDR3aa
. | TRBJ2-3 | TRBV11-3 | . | TGTGCCAGCAGCAAGAACCAAATGGATACGCAGTATTTT | CASSKNQMDTQYF
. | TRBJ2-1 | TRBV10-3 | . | TGTGCCATCAGTGAGTCGCGGTTAGGGGTCCACTCGAATGAGCAGTTCTTC | CAISESRLGVHSNEQFF
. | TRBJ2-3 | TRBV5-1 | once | TGCGCCAGCAGCTTAGGGGGGACCTCTAGCACAGATACGCAGTATTTT | CASSLGGTSSTDTQYF
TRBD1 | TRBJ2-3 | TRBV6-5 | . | TGTGCCAGCAGAAGGACAGGGGGCACAGATACGCAGTATTTT | CASRRTGGTDTQYF
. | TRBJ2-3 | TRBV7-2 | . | TGTGCCAGCAGCCCGGCCCCCGGCACAGATACGCAGTATTTT | CASSPAPGTDTQYF
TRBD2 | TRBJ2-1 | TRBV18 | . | TGTGCCAGCTCACCACCGGTGGGGGGGACCTACAATGAGCAGTTCTTC | CASSPPVGGTYNEQFF
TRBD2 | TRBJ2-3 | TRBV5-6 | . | TGTGCCAGCAGCCCCCGAGGGCGGGGGACTACAGATACGCAGTATTTT | CASSPRGRGTTDTQYF
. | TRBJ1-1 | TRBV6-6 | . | TGTGCCAGCAGCAAATTGGGGAACACTGAAGCTTTCTTT | CASSKLGNTEAFF
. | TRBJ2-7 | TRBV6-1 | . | TGTGCCAGCAGTGAATTGTACGAGCAGTACTTC | CASSELYEQYF
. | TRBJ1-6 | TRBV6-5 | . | TGTGCCAGGATGACGGACAGCTTCAATTCACCCCTCCACTTT | CARMTDSFNSPLHF
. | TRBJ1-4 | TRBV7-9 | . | TGTGCCAGCAGCTTAGGCTCCGGGACCTTAAATGAAAAACTGTTTTTT | CASSLGSGTLNEKLFF
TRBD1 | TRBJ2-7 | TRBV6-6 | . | TGTGCCAGCAGTTACTCGGGACAGGGCCAATACGAGCAGTACTTC | CASSYSGQGQYEQYF
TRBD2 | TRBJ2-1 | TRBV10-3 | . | TGTGCCATCAGCAGGACTAGCCTTATACTCCATGAGCAGTTCTTC | CAISRTSLILHEQFF
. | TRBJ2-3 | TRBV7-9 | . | TGTGCCAGCAGCTTTGGGGCAGATACGCAGTATTTT | CASSFGADTQYF
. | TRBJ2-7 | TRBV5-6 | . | TGTGCCAGCAGCGGACAGTTACTAACCTACGAGCAGTACTTC | CASSGQLLTYEQYF
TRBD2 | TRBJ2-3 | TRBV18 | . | TGTGCCAGCTCACCACCGACGGGGGGGCCGACAGATACGCAGTATTTT | CASSPPTGGPTDTQYF
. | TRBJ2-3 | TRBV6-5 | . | TGTGCCAGCAGTTCCCGGCGAGGGTCGACTACAGATACGCAGTATTTT | CASSSRRGSTTDTQYF
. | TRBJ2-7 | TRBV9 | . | TGTGCCAGCAGCGTAGGAGGACAGCCCTATACCGAGCAGTACTTC | CASSVGGQPYTEQYF
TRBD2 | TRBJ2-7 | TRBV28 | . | TGTGCCAGCAGTAATAGCGGGAGGGCCGGGTACGAGCAGTACTTC | CASSNSGRAGYEQYF
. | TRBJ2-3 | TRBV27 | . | TGTGCCAGCAGTCCCCCCGTTACTAGCACAGATACGCAGTATTTT | CASSPPVTSTDTQYF